This T cell receptor beta chain is drawn from a study of CD8+ T cells in alopecia areata. Overall study context: Among treated patients, severity was scored by affected scalp area percentage.

V lost 4 bases to trimming and J lost 10 bases; unmatched junction nucleotides: 8. The CDR3 is made up of 15 amino acids. The V gene's germline CDR1 is MGHDK and CDR2 SYGVNS. Regarding treatment: oral pan-JAK inhibitor, 5-10 mg twice daily. Peripheral blood and lesional scalp punch biopsies were taken from alopecia areata patients. Study-level points and caveats: One nonresponder leaves baseline CD8+ expansion's link to response uncertain.

Regarding this clone: The antigen is undetermined.

It was cDNA, reverse transcribed from extracted RNA, that served as the sequencing template. Profiled with immunoSEQ multiplex PCR; TCRdb holds only in-frame clones, not every one. The sample contains about 250,000 clones, 50% to 75% of which appear only once. The rearrangement links TRBV25-1 to TRBJ1-6; 9 nucleotides align to TRBD1. Here the sequenced sample was CD4+ T cells sorted from blood, taken around week 53, from a patient treated with tofacitinib. The receptor's source is a human donor with alopecia areata. CDR3 residues: CASSVGDRDYSPLHF. The CDR3 DNA follows: TGTGCCAGCAGTGTAGGGGACAGGGATTACTCACCCCTCCACTTT.